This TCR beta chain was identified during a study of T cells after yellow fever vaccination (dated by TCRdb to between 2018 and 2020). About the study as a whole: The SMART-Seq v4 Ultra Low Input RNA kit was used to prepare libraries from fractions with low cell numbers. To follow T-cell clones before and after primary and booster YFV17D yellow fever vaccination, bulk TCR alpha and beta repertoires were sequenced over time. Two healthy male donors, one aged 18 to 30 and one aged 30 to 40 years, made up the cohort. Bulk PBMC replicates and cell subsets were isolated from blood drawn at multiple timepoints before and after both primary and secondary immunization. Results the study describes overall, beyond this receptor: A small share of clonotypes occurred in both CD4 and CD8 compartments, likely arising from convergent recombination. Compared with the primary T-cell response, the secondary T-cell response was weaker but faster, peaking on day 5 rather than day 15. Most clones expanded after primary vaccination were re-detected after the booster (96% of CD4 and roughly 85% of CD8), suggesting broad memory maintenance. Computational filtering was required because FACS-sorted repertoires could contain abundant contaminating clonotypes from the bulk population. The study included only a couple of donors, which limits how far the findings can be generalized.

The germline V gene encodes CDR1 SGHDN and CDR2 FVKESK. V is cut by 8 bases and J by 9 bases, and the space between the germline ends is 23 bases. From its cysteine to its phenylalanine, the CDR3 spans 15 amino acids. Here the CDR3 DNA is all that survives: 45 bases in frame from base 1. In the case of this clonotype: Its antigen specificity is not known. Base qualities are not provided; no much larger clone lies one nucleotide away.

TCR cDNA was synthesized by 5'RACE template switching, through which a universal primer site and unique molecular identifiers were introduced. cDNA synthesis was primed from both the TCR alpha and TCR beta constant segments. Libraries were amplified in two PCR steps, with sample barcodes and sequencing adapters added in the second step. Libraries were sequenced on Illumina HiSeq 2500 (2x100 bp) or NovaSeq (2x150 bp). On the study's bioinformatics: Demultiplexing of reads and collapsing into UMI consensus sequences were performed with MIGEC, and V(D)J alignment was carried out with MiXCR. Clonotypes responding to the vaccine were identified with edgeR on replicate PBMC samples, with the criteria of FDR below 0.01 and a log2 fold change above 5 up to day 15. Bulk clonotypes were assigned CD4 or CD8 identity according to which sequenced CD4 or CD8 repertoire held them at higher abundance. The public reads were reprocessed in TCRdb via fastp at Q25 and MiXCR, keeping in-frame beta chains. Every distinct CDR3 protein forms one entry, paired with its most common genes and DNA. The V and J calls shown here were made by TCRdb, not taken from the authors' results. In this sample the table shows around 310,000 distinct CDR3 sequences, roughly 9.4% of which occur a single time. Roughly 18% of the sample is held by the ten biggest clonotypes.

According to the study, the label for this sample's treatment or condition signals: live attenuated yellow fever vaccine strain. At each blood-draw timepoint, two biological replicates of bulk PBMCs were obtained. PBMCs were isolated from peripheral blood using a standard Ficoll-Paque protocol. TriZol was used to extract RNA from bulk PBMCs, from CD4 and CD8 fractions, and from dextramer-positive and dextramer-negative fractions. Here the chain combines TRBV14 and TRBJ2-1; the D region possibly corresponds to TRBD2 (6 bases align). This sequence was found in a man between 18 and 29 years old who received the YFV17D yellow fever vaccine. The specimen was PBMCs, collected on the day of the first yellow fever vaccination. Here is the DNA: TGTGCCAGCGGCGAGTTGACGGGGAGGCTTGGTGAGCAGTTCTTC. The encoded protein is CASGELTGRLGEQFF.